These 8 T cell receptor beta chains were sequenced from one sample in a study of identical twins. TCRdb processed the 5' RACE reads anew with MiXCR; each CDR3 protein has one entry. This table has fewer than 250,000 distinct CDR3 sequences, 6.5% to 9% appearing once. The same sample was also studied in work on yellow fever vaccine responses in identical twins.

Source material: CD8+ T cells sorted from blood. All receptors derive from a young woman in good health.

This clonotype has ten or more counts. The chain carries TRBV12-3 or TRBV12-4 and TRBJ2-3; D is perhaps TRBD2 (5 bases). The V end lost 8 bases, the J end lost 2 bases, and 11 bases lay between the germline ends. The CDR3 has 13 amino acids. CDR3: CASLEVNTDTQYF. CDR3 DNA sequence: TGTGCCAGCCTGGAGGTGAACACAGATACGCAGTATTTT.

This rearrangement joins TRBV7-9 to TRBJ1-4, with D possibly matching TRBD1 (6 bases). The V gene lost 5 bases and the J gene lost 7 bases, with 11 bases spanning the gap. Germline V gene lookup returns CDR1 SEHNR and CDR2 FQNEAQ (reference sequence). This CDR3 spans 13 amino acids. CDR3 protein: CASSPRDTEKLFF. The CDR3 DNA follows: TGTGCCAGCAGCCCCCGGGACACTGAAAAACTGTTTTTT.

In this sample, this clonotype turned up many times. The chain couples TRBV3-1 to TRBJ2-3; D is undetermined. The germline V gene has CDR1 LGHDT and CDR2 YNNKEL (reference sequence). V was shortened by 0 bases and J by 0 bases, with 13 bases between the two germline ends. The CDR3 has 17 amino acids. The CDR3 sequence is CASSQDLSAVSTDTQYF. CDR3 DNA sequence: TGTGCCAGCAGCCAAGATCTCTCCGCGGTCAGCACAGATACGCAGTATTTT.

This clonotype is classed as medium-sized (0.01 to 0.1%). This sequence joins TRBV7-8 and TRBJ1-1; the match to TRBD1 covers 7 bases. V was pared by 3 bases and J by 10 bases, with 17 bases of the junction left unmatched. This CDR3 spans 16 amino acids. Per the germline V gene, CDR1 is SGHVS and CDR2 is FQNEAQ. DNA for the CDR3: TGTGCCAGCAGCTTCACAGGGGCCCCGGAGAGCAGAGCAGCTTTCTTT. It is translated as CASSFTGAPESRAAFF.

V and J are TRBV28 and TRBJ2-5, with a possible D match to TRBD2 (5 bases). V lost 2 bases and J lost 5, with 15 bases in between. The CDR3 contains 15 residues. Germline CDR1 MDHEN, CDR2 SYDVKM. The CDR3 loop is CASSLPRTGEETQYF. CDR3 in DNA: TGTGCCAGCAGTTTACCCCGGACCGGGGAGGAGACCCAGTACTTC. Together with reference TRBV28 and TRBJ2-5, the CDR3 gives the full variable domain: DVKVTQSSRYLVKRTGEKVFLECVQDMDHENMFWYRQDPGLGLRLIYFSYDVKMKEKGDIPEGYSVSREKKERFSLILESASTNQTSMYLCASSLPRTGEETQYFGPGTRLLVL.

J is TRBJ2-7 and V is TRBV2; 7 bases map to TRBD2. Trimming cost V 4 bases and J 3 bases; bases outside gene matches: 6. The germline gives CDR1 SNHLY, CDR2 FYNNEI. The CDR3 runs 14 residues. This CDR3 is CASSVPSGHYEQYF. The CDR3 DNA sequence: TGTGCCAGCAGTGTTCCTAGCGGACACTACGAGCAGTACTTC.

This clonotype was counted a few times. The chain combines TRBV3-1 with TRBJ1-2, with D hard to call. Trimming cost V 0 bases and J 2 bases, with 13 bases left between them. Per germline, CDR1 LGHDT and CDR2 YNNKEL (reference sequence). The CDR3 sequence is 16 residues long. The CDR3 loop is CASSQEFGGANYGYTF. For the CDR3, the DNA is TGTGCCAGCAGCCAAGAGTTCGGCGGAGCCAACTATGGCTACACCTTC.

This clonotype was found many times. V gene TRBV12-3 or TRBV12-4 combines with J gene TRBJ2-1, with 7 bases lining up with TRBD1. The CDR3 spans 15 residues. After removal of 6 bases from V and 3 bases from J, the junction contained 8 bases not matched to a gene. The CDR3 sequence: CASSPGQSSYNEQFF. CDR3 nucleotides: TGTGCCAGCAGCCCGGGACAGAGTAGCTACAATGAGCAGTTCTTC.